One T cell receptor (beta chain) is described in this entry. This record comes from a study of T-cell reconstitution after alpha-beta-depleted transplantation in children. Unique molecular identifiers were incorporated during preparation of the TCRbeta library. TCRdb called the PCR reads again in MiXCR, with one record for every CDR3 protein. The table lists 330,000 or so distinct CDR3 sequences, 10% to 13% of them singletons. This CDR3 is 13 amino acids long. Trimming removed 0 bases at V and 5 bases at J, with 7 bases between. Germline-derived CDR1 and CDR2 are MNHNY and SVGAGI (reference sequence).

The TCR originated in a human donor who donated a stem cell graft to a child with acute lymphoblastic leukemia. The gene calls are TRBV6-6 and TRBJ2-5, with no clear D. This specimen consisted of PBMCs from the stem cell graft donor, obtained from the stem cell graft. CDR3 sequence (DNA): TGTGCCAGCAGTTACTCGAAACCGGAGACCCAGTACTTC. Amino acids: CASSYSKPETQYF.